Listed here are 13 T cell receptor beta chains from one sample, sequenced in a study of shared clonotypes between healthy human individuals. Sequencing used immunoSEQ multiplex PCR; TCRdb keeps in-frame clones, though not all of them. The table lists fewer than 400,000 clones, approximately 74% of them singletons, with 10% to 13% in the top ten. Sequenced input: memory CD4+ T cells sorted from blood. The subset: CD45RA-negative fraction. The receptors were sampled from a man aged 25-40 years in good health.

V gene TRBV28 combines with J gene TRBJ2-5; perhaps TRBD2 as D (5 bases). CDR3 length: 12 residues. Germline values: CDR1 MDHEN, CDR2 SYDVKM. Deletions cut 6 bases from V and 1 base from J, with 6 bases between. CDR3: CASSGIQETQYF. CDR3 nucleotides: TGTGCCAGCAGCGGGATCCAAGAGACCCAGTACTTC.

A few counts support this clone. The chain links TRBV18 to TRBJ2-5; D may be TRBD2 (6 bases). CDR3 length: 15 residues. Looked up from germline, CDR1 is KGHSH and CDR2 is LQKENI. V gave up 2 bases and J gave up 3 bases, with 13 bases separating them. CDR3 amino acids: CASSPNIGGEETQYF. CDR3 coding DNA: TGTGCCAGCTCACCAAATATCGGGGGAGAAGAGACCCAGTACTTC.

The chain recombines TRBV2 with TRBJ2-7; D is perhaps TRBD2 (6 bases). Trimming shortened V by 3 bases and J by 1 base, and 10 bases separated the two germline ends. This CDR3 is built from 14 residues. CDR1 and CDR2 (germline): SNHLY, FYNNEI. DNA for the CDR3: TGTGCCAGCAGTGATTGGGGGGTATCCTACGAGCAGTACTTC. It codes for CASSDWGVSYEQYF.

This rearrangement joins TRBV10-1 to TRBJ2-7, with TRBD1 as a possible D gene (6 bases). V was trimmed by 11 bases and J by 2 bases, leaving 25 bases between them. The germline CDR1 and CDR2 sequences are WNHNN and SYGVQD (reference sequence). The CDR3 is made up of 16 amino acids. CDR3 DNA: TGCGCCGGACAACTCGTAAGACAGGTCCATGCCTACGAGCAGTACTTC. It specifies CAGQLVRQVHAYEQYF.

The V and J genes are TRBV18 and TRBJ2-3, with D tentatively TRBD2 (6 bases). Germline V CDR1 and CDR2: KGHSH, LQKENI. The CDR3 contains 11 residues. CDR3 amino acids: CAGGDTDTQYF. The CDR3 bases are TGTGCTGGCGGGGACACAGATACGCAGTATTTT.

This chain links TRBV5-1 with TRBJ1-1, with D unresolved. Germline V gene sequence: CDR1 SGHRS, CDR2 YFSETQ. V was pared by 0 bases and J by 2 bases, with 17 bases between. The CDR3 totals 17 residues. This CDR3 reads CASSLGISPGLNTEAFF. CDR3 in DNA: TGCGCCAGCAGCTTGGGTATCAGCCCGGGGTTAAACACTGAAGCTTTCTTT.

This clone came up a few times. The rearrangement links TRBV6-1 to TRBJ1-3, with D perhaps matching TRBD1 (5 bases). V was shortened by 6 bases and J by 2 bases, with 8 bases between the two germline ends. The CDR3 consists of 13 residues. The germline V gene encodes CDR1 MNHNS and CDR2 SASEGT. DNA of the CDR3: TGTGCCAGCAGCGGGACGGCTGGAAACACCATATATTTT. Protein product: CASSGTAGNTIYF.

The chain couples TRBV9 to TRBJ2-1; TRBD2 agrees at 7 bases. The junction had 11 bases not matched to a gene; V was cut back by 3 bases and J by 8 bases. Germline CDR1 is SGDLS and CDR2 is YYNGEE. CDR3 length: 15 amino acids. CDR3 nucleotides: TGTGCCAGCAGCGCATCCGGGACTACCTTCGATGAGCAGTTCTTC. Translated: CASSASGTTFDEQFF.

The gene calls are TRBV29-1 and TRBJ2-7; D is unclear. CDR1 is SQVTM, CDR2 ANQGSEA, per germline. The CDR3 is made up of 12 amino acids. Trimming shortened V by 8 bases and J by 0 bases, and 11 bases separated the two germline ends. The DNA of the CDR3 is TGCAGCATGTTGACACCCTCCTACGAGCAGTACTTC. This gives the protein CSMLTPSYEQYF.

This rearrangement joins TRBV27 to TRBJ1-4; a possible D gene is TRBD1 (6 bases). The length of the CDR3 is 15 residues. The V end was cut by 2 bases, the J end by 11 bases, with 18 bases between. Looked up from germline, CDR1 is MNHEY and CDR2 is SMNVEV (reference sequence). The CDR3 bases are TGTGCCAGCAGTTTAAGCGGGACACCTTTAGGTAAACTGTTTTTT. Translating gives CASSLSGTPLGKLFF.

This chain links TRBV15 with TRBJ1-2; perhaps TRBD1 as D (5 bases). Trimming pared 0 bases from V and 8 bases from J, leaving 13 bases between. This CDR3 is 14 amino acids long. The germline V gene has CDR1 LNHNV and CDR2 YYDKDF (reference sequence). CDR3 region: CATSREIEGQGYTF. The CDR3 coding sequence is TGTGCCACCAGCAGAGAGATAGAGGGGCAGGGCTACACCTTC.

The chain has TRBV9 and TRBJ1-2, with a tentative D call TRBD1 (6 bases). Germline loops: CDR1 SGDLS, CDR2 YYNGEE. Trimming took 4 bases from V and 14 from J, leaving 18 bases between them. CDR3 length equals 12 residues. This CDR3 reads CASSSGGAADTF. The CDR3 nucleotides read TGTGCCAGCAGCTCCGGGGGGGCAGCGGATACCTTC.

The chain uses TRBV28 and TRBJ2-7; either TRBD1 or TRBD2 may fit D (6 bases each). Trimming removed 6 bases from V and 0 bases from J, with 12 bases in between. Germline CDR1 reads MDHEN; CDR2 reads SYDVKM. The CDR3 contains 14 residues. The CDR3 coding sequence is TGTGCCAGCAGGGTGGGGGGCGACTCCTACGAGCAGTACTTC. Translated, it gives CASRVGGDSYEQYF.